This paragraph covers one T cell receptor beta chain sequence. V lost 5 bases to trimming and J lost 7 bases, with 13 bases between them. This CDR3 comprises 13 residues. The germline gives CDR1 SGHRS, CDR2 YFSETQ. PCR was performed using 60 Vbeta and 13 Jbeta primers. Produced via immunoSEQ multiplex PCR; TCRdb's table is partial and in-frame only. This repertoire shows 140,000 to 150,000 clones, just under 85% found once; its top ten account for around a tenth. The entry originates in a study of cytomegalovirus exposure and HLA in healthy donors. Study in general: Prior work identified 120 million or so unique TCR beta sequences in 150 million to 200 million T cells.

The chain combines TRBV5-1 with TRBJ1-5, with unresolved D. The source is a woman aged 60-70 years in good health and CMV-seropositive. The sequenced sample consisted of PBMCs. CDR3 DNA sequence: TGCGCCAGCAGACGGGATGTTGAACAGCCCCAGCATTTT. Protein sequence: CASRRDVEQPQHF. Full variable domain (outside the CDR3, taken from reference TRBV5-1 and TRBJ1-5): KAGVTQTPRYLIKTRGQQVTLSCSPISGHRSVSWYQQTPGQGLQFLFEYFSETQRNKGNFPGRFSGRQFSNSRSEMNVSTLELGDSALYLCASRRDVEQPQHFGDGTRLSIL.